This T cell receptor (beta chain) is from a study of Ad26.COV2.S vaccination and SARS-CoV-2 variants. Study background: Trial arm assignment for the donor was COV1001 Ad26.COV2.S. The vaccine Ad26.COV2.S was put into the muscle once, or twice with 56 days between.

Assay: immunoSEQ multiplex PCR; the TCRdb copy retains only in-frame clones and omits some. The sample lists under 550,000 clones, 90% occurring once. Remarks on this clone: Its antigen is unknown.

Germline CDR1 MGHRA, CDR2 YSYEKL. The CDR3 loop spans 14 amino acids. V was trimmed by 1 base and J by 4 bases, leaving 10 bases between them. Overall study findings and caveats: Vaccinees showed greater spike-specific TCR breadth than placebo recipients.

Described treatment: over 15 received Ad26.COV2.S at low or high dose, single or two shots; roughly 5 received placebo; per-sample allocation not given. Sample collection was performed on day 63 after the first vaccine or placebo injection. The chain carries TRBV4-1 and TRBJ1-1; D remains unclear. The sample here was peripheral blood, taken in a trial of Ad26.COV2.S vaccine versus placebo. The origin of this receptor is a person aged 18-60 years who received the Ad26.COV2.S COVID-19 vaccine or a placebo. The CDR3 bases are TGCGCCAGCAGCCAAGGGTCAGTAGGCACTGAAGCTTTCTTT. It encodes CASSQGSVGTEAFF.